This TCR beta chain is from a study of T cell responses to AZD1222 COVID-19 vaccine. Findings and limits, study-wide: Baseline seropositives among AZD1222 recipients totaled only five to seven. Unmutated regions of variants are reportedly targeted by nearly half of spike-specific TCRs.

A word on this clone: The target antigen is unknown.

TCRdb's table, derived via immunoSEQ multiplex PCR, lists solely in-frame clones and lacks some. The sample has roughly 150,000 clones; around nine tenths are singletons. V was trimmed by 4 bases and J by 3 bases, leaving 8 bases between them. Germline values: CDR1 SGHKS, CDR2 YYEKEE (reference sequence). This CDR3 spans 12 amino acids. Sample: peripheral blood, taken on day 0 of AZD1222 vaccination. The V call is TRBV5-5, the J call TRBJ2-7; tentative D call: TRBD1 (5 bases). The sequence was collected from an adult in good health. The CDR3 DNA reads as TGTGCCAGCAGCACCACAGGCTACGAGCAGTACTTC. Protein product: CASSTTGYEQYF.